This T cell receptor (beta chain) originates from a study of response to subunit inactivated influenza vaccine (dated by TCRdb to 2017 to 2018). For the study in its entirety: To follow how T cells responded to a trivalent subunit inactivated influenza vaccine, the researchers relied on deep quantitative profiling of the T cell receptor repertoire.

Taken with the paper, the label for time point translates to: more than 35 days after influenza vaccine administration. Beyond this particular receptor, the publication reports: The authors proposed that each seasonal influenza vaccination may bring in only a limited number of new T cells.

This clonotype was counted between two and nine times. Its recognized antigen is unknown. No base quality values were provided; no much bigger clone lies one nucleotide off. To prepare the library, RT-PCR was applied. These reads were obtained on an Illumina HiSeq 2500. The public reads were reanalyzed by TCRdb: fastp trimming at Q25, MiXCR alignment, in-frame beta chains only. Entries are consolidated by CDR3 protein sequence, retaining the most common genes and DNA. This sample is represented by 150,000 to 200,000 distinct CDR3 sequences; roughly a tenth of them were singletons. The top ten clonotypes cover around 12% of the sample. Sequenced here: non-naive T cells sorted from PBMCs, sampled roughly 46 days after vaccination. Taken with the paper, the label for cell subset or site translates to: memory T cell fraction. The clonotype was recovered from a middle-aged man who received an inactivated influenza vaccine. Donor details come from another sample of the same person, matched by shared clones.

The CDR3 reads as follows: CAISDSGSGNTIYF. The nucleotides read TGTGCCATCAGTGACTCAGGGTCGGGGAACACCATATATTTT. The sequence is built from TRBV10-3 and TRBJ1-3, with a weak D call of TRBD1 (5 bases match). V loses 3 bases of germline sequence and J loses 7 bases, and the interval between the two ends is 13 bases. The germline V gene supplies CDR1 ENHRY and CDR2 SYGVKD. Reading from cysteine to phenylalanine, the CDR3 counts 14 amino acids. The kept DNA is CDR3 alone, 42 bases in frame from the first base.